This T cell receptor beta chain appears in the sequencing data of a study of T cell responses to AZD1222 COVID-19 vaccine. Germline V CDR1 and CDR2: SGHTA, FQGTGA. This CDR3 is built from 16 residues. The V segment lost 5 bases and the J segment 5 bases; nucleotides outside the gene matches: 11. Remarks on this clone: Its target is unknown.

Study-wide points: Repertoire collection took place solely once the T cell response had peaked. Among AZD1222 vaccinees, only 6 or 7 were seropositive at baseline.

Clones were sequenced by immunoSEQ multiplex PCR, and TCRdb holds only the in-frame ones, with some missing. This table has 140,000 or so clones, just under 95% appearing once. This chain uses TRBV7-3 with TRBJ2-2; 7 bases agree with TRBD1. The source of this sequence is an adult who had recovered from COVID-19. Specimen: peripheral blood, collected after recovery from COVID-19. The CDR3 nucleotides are TGTGCCAGCAGCGTACCGACAGGGCTAGGGACCGGGGAGCTGTTTTTT. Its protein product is CASSVPTGLGTGELFF. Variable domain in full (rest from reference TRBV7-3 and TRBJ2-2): GAGVSQTPSNKVTEKGKYVELRCDPISGHTALYWYRQSLGQGPEFLIYFQGTGAADDSGLPNDRFFAVRPEGSVSTLKIQRTERGDSAVYLCASSVPTGLGTGELFFGEGSRLTVL.